This T cell receptor beta chain was documented in a study of Graves' ophthalmopathy and Graves' hyperthyroidism. At the level of the study: Peripheral blood was collected at initial diagnosis, before any treatment.

Study conclusions and caveats: With a specificity of under 85% and a sensitivity of about 71%, the model predicted ophthalmopathy progression.

This CDR3 contains 15 residues. CDR1 SEHNR and CDR2 FQNEAQ come from the germline V gene (reference sequence). The V gene lost 5 bases and the J gene lost 1 base, with 14 bases spanning the gap. RNA transcripts served as template for amplifying TCR beta CDR3 sequences. HTBI primers served in a first-round RT-PCR, which a second-round multiplex PCR followed. MiXCR, run by TCRdb on the multiplex PCR reads, gives a single entry per CDR3 protein. This repertoire shows almost 750,000 distinct CDR3 sequences, approximately 40% found once; its top ten account for less than 55%. Disease in donors with ophthalmopathy had moderate-to-severe activity, CAS ≥3, NOSPECS ≥4 and under 3 months' duration. This clonotype occurred a few times. Its antigen remains unidentified.

The gene calls are TRBV7-9 and TRBJ1-1; D uncertain. Sequenced sample: peripheral blood. The clonotype was recovered from an adult man with Graves' ophthalmopathy. The chain's CDR3 is CASSPGVQENTEAFF. The CDR3, as DNA: TGTGCCAGCAGCCCCGGTGTCCAGGAGAACACTGAAGCTTTCTTT.